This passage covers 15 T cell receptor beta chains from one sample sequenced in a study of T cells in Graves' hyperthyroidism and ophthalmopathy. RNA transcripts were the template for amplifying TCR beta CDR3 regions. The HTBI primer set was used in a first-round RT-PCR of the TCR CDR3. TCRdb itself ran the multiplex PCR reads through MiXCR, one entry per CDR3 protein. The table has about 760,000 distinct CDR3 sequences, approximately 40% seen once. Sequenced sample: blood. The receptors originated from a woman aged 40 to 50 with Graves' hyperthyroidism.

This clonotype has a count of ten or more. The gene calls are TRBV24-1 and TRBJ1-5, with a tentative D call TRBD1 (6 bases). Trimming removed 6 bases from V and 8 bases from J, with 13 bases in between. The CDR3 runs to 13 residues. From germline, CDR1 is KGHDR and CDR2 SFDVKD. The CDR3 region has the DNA TGTGCCACCAGTTCAGGGGTCTGGAAGCCCCAGCATTTT. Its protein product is CATSSGVWKPQHF.

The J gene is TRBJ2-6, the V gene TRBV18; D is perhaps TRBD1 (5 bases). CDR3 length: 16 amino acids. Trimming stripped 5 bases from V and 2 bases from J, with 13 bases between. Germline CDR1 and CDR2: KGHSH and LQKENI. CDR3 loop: CASSSGQPAGANVLTF. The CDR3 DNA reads TGTGCCAGCTCATCAGGACAACCCGCTGGGGCCAACGTCCTGACTTTC.

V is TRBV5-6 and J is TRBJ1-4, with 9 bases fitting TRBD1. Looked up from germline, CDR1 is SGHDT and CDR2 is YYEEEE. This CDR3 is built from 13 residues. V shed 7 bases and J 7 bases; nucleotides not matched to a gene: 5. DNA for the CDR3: TGTGCCAGCGAAACAGGGGGCGGTGAAAAACTGTTTTTT. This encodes CASETGGGEKLFF.

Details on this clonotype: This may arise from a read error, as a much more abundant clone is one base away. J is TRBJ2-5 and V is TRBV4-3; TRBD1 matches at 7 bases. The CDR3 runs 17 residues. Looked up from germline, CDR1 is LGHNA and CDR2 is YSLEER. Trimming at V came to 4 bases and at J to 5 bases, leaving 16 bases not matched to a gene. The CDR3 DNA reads TGCGCCAGCAGCCTAGAATTGGGACAGCAACTGGGCGAGACCCAGTACTTC. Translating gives CASSLELGQQLGETQYF.

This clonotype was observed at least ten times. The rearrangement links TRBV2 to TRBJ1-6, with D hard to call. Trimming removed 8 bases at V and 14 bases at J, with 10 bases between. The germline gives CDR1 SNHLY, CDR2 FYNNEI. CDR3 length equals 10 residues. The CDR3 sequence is CASSLGSLHF. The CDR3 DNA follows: TGTGCCAGCTCCTTGGGTTCCCTCCACTTT.

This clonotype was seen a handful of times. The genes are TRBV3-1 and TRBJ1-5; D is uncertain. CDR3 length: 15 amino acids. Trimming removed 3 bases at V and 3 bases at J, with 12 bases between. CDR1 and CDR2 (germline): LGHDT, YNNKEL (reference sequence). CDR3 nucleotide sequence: TGTGCCAGCAGCCAGGATCCCAGTAACAATCAGCCCCAGCATTTT. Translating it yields CASSQDPSNNQPQHF.

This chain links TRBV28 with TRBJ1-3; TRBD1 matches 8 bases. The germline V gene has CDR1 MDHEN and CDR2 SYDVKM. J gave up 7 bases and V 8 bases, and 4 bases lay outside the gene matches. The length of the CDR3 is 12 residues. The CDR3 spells CASGGQGNTIYF. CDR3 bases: TGTGCCAGCGGTGGACAGGGTAACACCATATATTTT.

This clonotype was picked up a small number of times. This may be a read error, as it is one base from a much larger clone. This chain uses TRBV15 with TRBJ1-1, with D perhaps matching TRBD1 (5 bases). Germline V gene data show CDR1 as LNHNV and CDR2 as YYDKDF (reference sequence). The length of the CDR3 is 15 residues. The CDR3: CATSRPGKTGTEALF. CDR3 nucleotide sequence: TGTGCCACCAGCAGGCCCGGGAAAACTGGGACTGAAGCTCTCTTT.

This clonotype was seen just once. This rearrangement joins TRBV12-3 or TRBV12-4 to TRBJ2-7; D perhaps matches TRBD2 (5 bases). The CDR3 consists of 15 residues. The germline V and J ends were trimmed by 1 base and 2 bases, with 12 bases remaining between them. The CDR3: CASSLGHGLPYEQYF. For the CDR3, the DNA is TGTGCCAGCAGTTTAGGACATGGACTCCCCTACGAGCAGTACTTC.

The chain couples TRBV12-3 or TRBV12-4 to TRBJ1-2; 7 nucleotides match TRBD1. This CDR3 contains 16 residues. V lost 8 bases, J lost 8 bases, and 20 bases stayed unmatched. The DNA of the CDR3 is TGTGCCAGCCCCCGGGCAGGACAGGCTGGACTGGGGGGCTACACCTTC. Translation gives CASPRAGQAGLGGYTF.

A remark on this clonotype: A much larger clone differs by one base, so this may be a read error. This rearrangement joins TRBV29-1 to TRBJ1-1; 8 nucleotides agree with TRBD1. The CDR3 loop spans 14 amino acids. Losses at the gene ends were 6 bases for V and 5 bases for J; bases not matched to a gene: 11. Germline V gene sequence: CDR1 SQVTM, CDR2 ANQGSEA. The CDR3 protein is CSVSRGTGMTEAFF. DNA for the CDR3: TGCAGCGTCTCCAGAGGGACAGGTATGACTGAAGCTTTCTTT.

The CDR3 reads CASSWGGSGQPQHF. The CDR3 DNA reads as TGTGCCAGCAGTTGGGGGGGGTCGGGACAGCCCCAGCATTTT. This chain joins TRBV6-5 and TRBJ1-5; D may be TRBD1 (5 bases). The germline CDR1 and CDR2 sequences are MNHEY and SVGAGI. V lost 4 bases, J lost 7 bases, and 14 bases lay in between. This CDR3 contains 14 residues.

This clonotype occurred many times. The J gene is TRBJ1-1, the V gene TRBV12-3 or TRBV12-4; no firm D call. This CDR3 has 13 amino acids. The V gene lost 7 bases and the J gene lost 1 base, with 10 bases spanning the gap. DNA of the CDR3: TGTGCCAGCAATCCAACAACGAACACTGAAGCTTTCTTT. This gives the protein CASNPTTNTEAFF.

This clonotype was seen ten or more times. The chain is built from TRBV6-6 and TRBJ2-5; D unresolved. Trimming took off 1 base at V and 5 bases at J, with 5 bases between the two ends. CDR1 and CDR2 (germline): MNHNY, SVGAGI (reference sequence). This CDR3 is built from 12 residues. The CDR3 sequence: CASSYWTETQYF. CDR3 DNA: TGTGCCAGCAGTTACTGGACGGAGACCCAGTACTTC.

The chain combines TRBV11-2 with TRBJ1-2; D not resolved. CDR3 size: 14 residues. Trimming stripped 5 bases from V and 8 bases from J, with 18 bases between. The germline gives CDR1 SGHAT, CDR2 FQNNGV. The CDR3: CASSPRGLQGGYTF. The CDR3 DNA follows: TGTGCCAGCAGCCCCCGGGGTTTACAAGGCGGCTACACCTTC.